Listed here is a single TCR beta chain. Within the sample, other DNA sequences also encode this same CDR3. The data belong to a study of cytomegalovirus exposure and HLA in healthy donors. About the research overall: In a previous analysis, 120 million or so unique TCR beta sequences were found from 150 million to 200 million T cells.

The donors (healthy individuals) were bone marrow donors. Germline V gene lookup returns CDR1 GTSNPN and CDR2 SVGIG (reference sequence). Germline trimming cut 2 bases from V and 8 bases from J; bases unmatched to any gene: 4. This CDR3 spans 13 amino acids. With 60 Vbeta and 13 Jbeta primers, the PCR was carried out. Sequencing was performed with immunoSEQ multiplex PCR; in TCRdb, only in-frame clones are kept and a portion is missing. The table lists some 100,000 clones, 75% to 85% of them singletons, with approximately 3.4% in the top ten. The sequence was obtained from a male donor in good health and CMV-seropositive. This rearrangement joins TRBV30 to TRBJ1-2; 11 bases map to TRBD1. The sample comprised PBMCs. CDR3 DNA sequence: TGTGCCTGGAGTCCGGACAGGGGGCACGGCTACACCTTC. Its protein is CAWSPDRGHGYTF.